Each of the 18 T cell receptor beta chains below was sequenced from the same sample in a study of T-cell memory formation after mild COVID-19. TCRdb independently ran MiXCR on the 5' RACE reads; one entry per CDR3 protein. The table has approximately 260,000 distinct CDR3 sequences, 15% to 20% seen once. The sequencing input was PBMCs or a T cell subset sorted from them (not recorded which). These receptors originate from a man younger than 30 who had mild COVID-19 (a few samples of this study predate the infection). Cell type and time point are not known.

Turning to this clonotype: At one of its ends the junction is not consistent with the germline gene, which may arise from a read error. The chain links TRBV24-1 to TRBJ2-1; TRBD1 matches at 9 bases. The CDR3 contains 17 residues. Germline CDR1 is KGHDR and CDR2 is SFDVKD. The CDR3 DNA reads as TGTGCCACCAGTGACAGAAGCGGACAGGGGCAGGACAATGAGAAGTTCTTC. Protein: CATSDRSGQGQDNEKFF.

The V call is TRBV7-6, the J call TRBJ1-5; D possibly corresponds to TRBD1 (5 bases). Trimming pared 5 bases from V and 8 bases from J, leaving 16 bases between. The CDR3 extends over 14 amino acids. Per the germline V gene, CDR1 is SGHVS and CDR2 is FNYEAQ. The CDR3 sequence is CASSPGGGWKPQHF. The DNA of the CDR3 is TGTGCCAGCAGCCCCGGGGGGGGATGGAAGCCCCAGCATTTT.

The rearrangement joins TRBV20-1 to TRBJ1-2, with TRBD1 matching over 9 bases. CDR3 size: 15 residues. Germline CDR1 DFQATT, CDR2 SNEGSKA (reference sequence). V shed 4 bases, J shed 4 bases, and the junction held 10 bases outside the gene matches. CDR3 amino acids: CSATTRTGVPYGYTF. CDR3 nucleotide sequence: TGCAGTGCTACTACTCGGACAGGGGTCCCCTATGGCTACACCTTC.

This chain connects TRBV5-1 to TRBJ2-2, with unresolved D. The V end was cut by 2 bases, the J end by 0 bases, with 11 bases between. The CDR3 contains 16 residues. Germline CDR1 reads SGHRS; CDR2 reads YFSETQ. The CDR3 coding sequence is TGCGCCAGCAGCTTCGAACAGAGCGCGAACACCGGGGAGCTGTTTTTT. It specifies CASSFEQSANTGELFF.

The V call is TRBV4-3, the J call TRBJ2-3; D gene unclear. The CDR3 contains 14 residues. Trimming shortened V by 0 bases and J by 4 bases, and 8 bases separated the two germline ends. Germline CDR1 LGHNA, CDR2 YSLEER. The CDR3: CASSQDRWSDTQYF. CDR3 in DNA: TGCGCCAGCAGCCAAGATCGGTGGTCAGATACGCAGTATTTT.

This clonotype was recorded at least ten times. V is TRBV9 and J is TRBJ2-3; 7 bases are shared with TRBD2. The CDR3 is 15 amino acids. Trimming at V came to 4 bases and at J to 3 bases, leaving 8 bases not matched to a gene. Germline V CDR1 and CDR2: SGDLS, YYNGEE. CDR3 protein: CASSPGAGETDTQYF. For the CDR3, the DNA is TGTGCCAGCAGCCCCGGCGCGGGGGAAACAGATACGCAGTATTTT.

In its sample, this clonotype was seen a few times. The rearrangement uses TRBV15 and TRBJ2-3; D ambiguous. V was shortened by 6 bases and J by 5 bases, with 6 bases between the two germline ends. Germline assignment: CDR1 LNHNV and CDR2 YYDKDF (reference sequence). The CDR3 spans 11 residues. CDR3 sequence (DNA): TGTGCCACCAGTGGTATAGATACGCAGTATTTT. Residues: CATSGIDTQYF.

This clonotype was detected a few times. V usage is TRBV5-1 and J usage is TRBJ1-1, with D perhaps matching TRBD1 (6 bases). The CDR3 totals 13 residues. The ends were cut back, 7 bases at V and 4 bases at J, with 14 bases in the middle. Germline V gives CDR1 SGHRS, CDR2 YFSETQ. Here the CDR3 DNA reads TGCGCCAGCCGAGGGGGTTGGGGCACTGAAGCTTTCTTT. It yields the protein CASRGGWGTEAFF.

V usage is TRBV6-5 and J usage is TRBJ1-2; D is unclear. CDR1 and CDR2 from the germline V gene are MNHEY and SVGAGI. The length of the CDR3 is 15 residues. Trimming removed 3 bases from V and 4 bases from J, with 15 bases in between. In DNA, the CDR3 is TGTGCCAGCAGTTATTCAATTATCGAGTCCTATGGCTACACCTTC. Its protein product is CASSYSIIESYGYTF.

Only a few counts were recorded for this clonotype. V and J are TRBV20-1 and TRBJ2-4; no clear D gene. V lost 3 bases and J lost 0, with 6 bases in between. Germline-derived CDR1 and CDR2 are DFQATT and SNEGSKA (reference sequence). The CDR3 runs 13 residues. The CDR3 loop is CSARLVAKNIQYF. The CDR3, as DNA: TGCAGTGCTAGGCTCGTAGCCAAAAACATTCAGTACTTC.

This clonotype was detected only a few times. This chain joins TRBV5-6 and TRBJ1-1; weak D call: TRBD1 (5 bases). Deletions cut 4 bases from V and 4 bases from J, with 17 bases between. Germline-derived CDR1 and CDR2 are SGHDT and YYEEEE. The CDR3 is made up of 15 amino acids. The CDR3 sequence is CASSHFGGESTEAFF. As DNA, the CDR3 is TGTGCCAGCAGCCATTTTGGGGGAGAGAGCACTGAAGCTTTCTTT.

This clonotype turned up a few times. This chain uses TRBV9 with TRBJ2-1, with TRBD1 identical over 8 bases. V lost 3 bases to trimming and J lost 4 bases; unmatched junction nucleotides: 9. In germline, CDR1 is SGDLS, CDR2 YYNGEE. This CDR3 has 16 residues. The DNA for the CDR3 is TGTGCCAGCAGCGCCGCCGGACAGGGAGGATACAATGAGCAGTTCTTC. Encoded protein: CASSAAGQGGYNEQFF.

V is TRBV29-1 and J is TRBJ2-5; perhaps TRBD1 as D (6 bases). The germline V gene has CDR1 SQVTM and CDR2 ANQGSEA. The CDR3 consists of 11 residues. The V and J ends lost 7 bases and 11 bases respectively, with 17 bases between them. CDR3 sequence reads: CSGLQGQLQYF. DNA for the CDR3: TGCAGCGGACTACAGGGCCAGCTTCAGTACTTC.

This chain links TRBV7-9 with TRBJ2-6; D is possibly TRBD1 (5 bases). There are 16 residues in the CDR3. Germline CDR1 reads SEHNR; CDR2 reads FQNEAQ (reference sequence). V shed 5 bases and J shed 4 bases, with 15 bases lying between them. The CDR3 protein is CASSLPRGPGANVLTF. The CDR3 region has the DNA TGTGCCAGCAGCCTACCTAGGGGCCCCGGGGCCAACGTCCTGACTTTC.

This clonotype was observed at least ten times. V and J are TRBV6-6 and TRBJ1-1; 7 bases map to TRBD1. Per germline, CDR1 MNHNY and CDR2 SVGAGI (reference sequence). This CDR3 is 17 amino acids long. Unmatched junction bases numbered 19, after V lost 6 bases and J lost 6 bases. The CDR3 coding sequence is TGTGCCAGCAGCCGGATCCCCGACCCCCTGGGGACAGCTGAAGCTTTCTTT. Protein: CASSRIPDPLGTAEAFF.

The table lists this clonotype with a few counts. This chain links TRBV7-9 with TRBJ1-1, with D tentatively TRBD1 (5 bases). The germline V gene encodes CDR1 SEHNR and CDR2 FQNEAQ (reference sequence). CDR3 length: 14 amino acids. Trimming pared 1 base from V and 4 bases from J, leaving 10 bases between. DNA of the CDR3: TGTGCCAGCAGCTTAGAGCGTAGGGGCACTGAAGCTTTCTTT. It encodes CASSLERRGTEAFF.

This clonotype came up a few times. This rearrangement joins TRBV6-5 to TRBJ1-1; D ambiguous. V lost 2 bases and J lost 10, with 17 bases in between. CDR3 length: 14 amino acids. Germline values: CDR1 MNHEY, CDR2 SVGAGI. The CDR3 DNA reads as TGTGCCAGCAGTTACAGGATCCCGAATGTACCAGCTTTCTTT. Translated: CASSYRIPNVPAFF.

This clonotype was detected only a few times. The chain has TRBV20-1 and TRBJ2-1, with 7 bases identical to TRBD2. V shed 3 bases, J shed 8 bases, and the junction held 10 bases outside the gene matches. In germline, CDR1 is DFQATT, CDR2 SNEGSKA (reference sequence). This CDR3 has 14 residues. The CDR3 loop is CSARFGGTLDEQFF. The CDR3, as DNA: TGCAGTGCTAGGTTCGGGGGGACTTTGGATGAGCAGTTCTTC.